A single sample gave rise to the 21 T cell receptor beta chains below, sequenced in a study of T-cell reconstitution after alpha-beta-depleted transplantation in children. For TCRbeta, the library was prepared with unique molecular identifiers. MiXCR, run by TCRdb on the PCR reads, gives a single entry per CDR3 protein. The repertoire holds more than 200,000 distinct CDR3 sequences, with more than 20% as singletons. The sequencing here drew on PBMCs, mostly from graft donor cells, taken 360 days after TCRalphabeta/CD19-depleted stem cell transplant. These TCRs come from a female patient younger than 10 who had a stem cell transplant for congenital amegakaryocytic thrombocytopenia, so the T cells may come from the graft donor.

This clonotype has only a few counts. This rearrangement joins TRBV20-1 to TRBJ1-6; D might be TRBD1 (6 bases). V was trimmed by 4 bases and J by 5 bases, leaving 12 bases between them. Germline values: CDR1 DFQATT, CDR2 SNEGSKA (reference sequence). This CDR3 spans 14 amino acids. The CDR3 bases are TGCAGTGCTACCCCGGGACACCATAATTCACCCCTCCACTTT. As protein: CSATPGHHNSPLHF.

This chain connects TRBV21-1 to TRBJ2-2. TRBV21-1 is deemed a pseudogene. The CDR3 runs to 16 residues. The CDR3 DNA sequence: TGTGCCAGCAGCAAAGTCGGCGGTCCTAACACCGGGGAGCTGTTTTTT. It is translated as CASSKVGGPNTGELFF.

The chain uses TRBV4-2 and TRBJ2-5; the match to TRBD2 covers 14 bases. V was pared by 3 bases and J by 2 bases, with 14 bases of the junction left unmatched. This CDR3 has 20 residues. The germline CDR1 and CDR2 sequences are LGHNA and YNFKEQ. As DNA, the CDR3 is TGTGCCAGCAGCCAGATATCGGGACTAGCGGGAGCAATGGGGCAAGAGACCCAGTACTTC. This gives the protein CASSQISGLAGAMGQETQYF.

This clonotype occurred once. The genes are TRBV20-1 and TRBJ2-3; D is ambiguous. Per the germline V gene, CDR1 is DFQATT and CDR2 is SNEGSKA (reference sequence). This CDR3 contains 12 residues. Trimming stripped 3 bases from V and 3 bases from J, with 7 bases between. CDR3 protein: CSARESTDTQYF. CDR3 nucleotides: TGCAGTGCTAGGGAAAGTACAGATACGCAGTATTTT.

The table lists this clonotype with a few counts. The chain has TRBV2 and TRBJ2-7; 9 nucleotides agree with TRBD2. J lost 6 bases, V lost 5 bases, and 11 bases had no gene match. Germline V gives CDR1 SNHLY, CDR2 FYNNEI. This CDR3 has 15 amino acids. The CDR3 region is CASSSYSGRMAEQYF. CDR3 in DNA: TGTGCCAGCAGTTCCTACAGCGGGAGGATGGCCGAGCAGTACTTC.

This chain joins TRBV23-1 and TRBJ2-7; D call uncertain. TRBV23-1 falls under the ORF class, with uncertain function. Deletions cut 3 bases from V and 0 bases from J, with 21 bases between. The length of the CDR3 is 18 residues. The CDR3 sequence: CASSHYYSASRSSYEQYF. CDR3 DNA: TGCGCCAGCAGTCATTACTATTCGGCGAGTCGGAGCTCCTACGAGCAGTACTTC.

The genes are TRBV7-2 and TRBJ2-7, with 11 bases that match TRBD2. The CDR3 has 14 amino acids. Germline V lookup: CDR1 SGHTA, CDR2 FQGNSA. V trimming: 5 bases; J trimming: 9 bases; junction bases outside the gene matches: 9. The CDR3 here is CASSVSGRADGQYF. The CDR3, as DNA: TGTGCCAGCAGCGTTAGCGGGAGGGCCGATGGGCAGTACTTC.

In this sample, this clonotype turned up a few times. This chain uses TRBV28 with TRBJ2-3; D gene unclear. CDR3 length: 13 amino acids. Between the trimmed V and J ends, which lost 7 bases and 0 bases, there was a span of 8 bases. Germline lookup yields CDR1 MDHEN and CDR2 SYDVKM. The CDR3 loop reads CASMEFSTDTQYF. CDR3 sequence (DNA): TGTGCCAGCATGGAGTTTAGCACAGATACGCAGTATTTT.

The chain recombines TRBV12-3 or TRBV12-4 with TRBJ1-2; D may be TRBD1 (5 bases). The CDR3 extends over 15 amino acids. V lost 5 bases and J lost 0, with 13 bases in between. Written as DNA, the CDR3 is TGTGCCAGCAGTGAGCAGGGATTAGCTAACTATGGCTACACCTTC. This codes for CASSEQGLANYGYTF.

V gene TRBV20-1 combines with J gene TRBJ1-5; 9 nucleotides match TRBD1. The V gene's germline CDR1 is DFQATT and CDR2 SNEGSKA (reference sequence). This CDR3 comprises 14 residues. V lost 5 bases, J lost 6 bases, and 8 bases stayed unmatched. The CDR3 DNA follows: TGCAGTGCTTTCGCCGGGACAGGGAGTCAGCCCCAGCATTTT. It translates to CSAFAGTGSQPQHF.

This clonotype was recorded a few times. CDR3 region: CASSRGRTSETQYF. The CDR3 nucleotides read TGTGCCAGCAGTAGGGGAAGAACTTCAGAGACCCAGTACTTC. The J gene is TRBJ2-5, the V gene TRBV7-8, with D possibly being TRBD1 (5 bases). The CDR3 is made up of 14 amino acids. From germline, CDR1 is SGHVS and CDR2 FQNEAQ. The ends were cut back, 6 bases at V and 4 bases at J, with 15 bases in the middle. Using reference TRBV7-8 and TRBJ2-5 for the parts outside the CDR3, the full variable domain is GAGVSQSPRYKVAKRGQDVALRCDPISGHVSLFWYQQALGQGPEFLTYFQNEAQLDKSGLPSDRFFAERPEGSVSTLKIQRTQQEDSAVYLCASSRGRTSETQYFGPGTRLLVL.

The J gene is TRBJ2-1, the V gene TRBV10-3; D is ambiguous. Trimming removed 2 bases from V and 8 bases from J, with 10 bases in between. The CDR3 covers 13 residues. Looked up from germline, CDR1 is ENHRY and CDR2 is SYGVKD. The CDR3 bases are TGTGCCATCAGTGAGAAAGGGTCGGATGAGCAGTTCTTC. The encoded protein is CAISEKGSDEQFF.

Only a few counts were recorded for this clonotype. At one of its ends the junction is not consistent with the germline gene, which may arise from a read error. The CDR3 region is CASSLGTSAGNTIYF. CDR3 DNA: TGTGCCAGCAGCCTAGGGACTTCAGCTGGAAACACCATATATTTT. The chain uses TRBV13 and TRBJ1-3, with D possibly matching TRBD1 (5 bases). Looked up from germline, CDR1 is PRHDT and CDR2 is FYEKMQ (reference sequence). This CDR3 has 15 residues.

This clonotype was seen just once. The chain uses TRBV28 and TRBJ1-5; D is unresolved. The V end lost 11 bases, the J end lost 5 bases, and 22 bases lay between the germline ends. The CDR3 length is 15 residues. Per the germline V gene, CDR1 is MDHEN and CDR2 is SYDVKM. CDR3 residues: CASAIRLTWYQPQHF. The CDR3 region has the DNA TGTGCCTCGGCGATCAGGCTTACCTGGTATCAGCCCCAGCATTTT.

This clonotype was detected a few times. The CDR3 DNA reads as TGTGCCATCAGTGAGTCGAATACAGGCTACACCTTC. Encoded protein: CAISESNTGYTF. This rearrangement joins TRBV10-3 to TRBJ1-2; no reliable D call. This CDR3 is 12 amino acids long. Per the germline V gene, CDR1 is ENHRY and CDR2 is SYGVKD. V was cut by 0 bases and J by 8 bases, with 7 bases left in between.

This clonotype was detected a few times. The genes are TRBV20-1 and TRBJ1-3; D remains ambiguous. V was shortened by 5 bases and J by 0 bases, with 11 bases between the two germline ends. This CDR3 has 14 amino acids. Germline V gene sequence: CDR1 DFQATT, CDR2 SNEGSKA (reference sequence). The CDR3 sequence is CSACNASSGNTIYF. CDR3 bases: TGCAGTGCTTGTAATGCCAGCTCTGGAAACACCATATATTTT.

Many counts were recorded for this clonotype. J is TRBJ2-5 and V is TRBV12-3 or TRBV12-4, with D possibly matching TRBD2 (6 bases). The CDR3 sequence is 15 residues long. Trimming took off 6 bases at V and 0 bases at J, with 14 bases between the two ends. CDR3 coding DNA: TGTGCCAGCAGGACTAGGGCTAGTTACCAAGAGACCCAGTACTTC. Translation gives CASRTRASYQETQYF.

This clonotype has only a few counts. The rearrangement joins TRBV2 to TRBJ2-7; possibly TRBD1 for D (8 bases). Trimming left V 6 bases short and J 1 base short, with 13 bases between. CDR1 is SNHLY and CDR2 is FYNNEI in the germline V gene. The CDR3 covers 14 residues. The CDR3, as DNA: TGTGCCAGCAGGGGGGGGACAGGATCCTACGAGCAGTACTTC. It is translated as CASRGGTGSYEQYF.

This sequence joins TRBV12-3 or TRBV12-4 and TRBJ1-5, with D possibly TRBD1 on 6 matching bases. V lost 8 bases and J 1 base, leaving 15 bases between the germline ends. This CDR3 comprises 15 residues. The DNA of the CDR3 is TGTGCCAGCCTTTTGGGGCAGGGGAGCAATCAGCCCCAGCATTTT. Amino acids: CASLLGQGSNQPQHF.

The chain uses TRBV20-1 and TRBJ2-1; tentative D call: TRBD1 (5 bases). CDR3 length: 15 amino acids. Germline values: CDR1 DFQATT, CDR2 SNEGSKA (reference sequence). V lost 3 bases to trimming and J lost 0 bases, with 12 bases between them. Written as DNA, the CDR3 is TGCAGTGCTAGTTTTACAGGAAGCTCCTACAATGAGCAGTTCTTC. It specifies CSASFTGSSYNEQFF.

This clonotype was found many times. This chain connects TRBV10-3 to TRBJ2-7, with 7 bases fitting TRBD1. Losses at the gene ends were 8 bases for V and 1 base for J; bases not matched to a gene: 2. Looked up from germline, CDR1 is ENHRY and CDR2 is SYGVKD. The CDR3 runs 12 residues. The CDR3, as DNA: TGTGCCATCGGGACAGATTCCTACGAGCAGTACTTC. This gives the protein CAIGTDSYEQYF.